Shown below are 4 T cell receptor beta chains from a single sample sequenced in a study of OX40 agonist ivuxolimab in advanced cancers. The repertoire was sequenced with immunoSEQ multiplex PCR; TCRdb's copy has only in-frame clones and lacks some. The table lists about 83,000 clones, approximately 91% of them singletons. The input for sequencing was CD4+ or CD8+ T cells sorted from blood, taken in a trial of the OX40 agonist ivuxolimab. The receptors were gathered from an adult with an advanced solid tumor such as melanoma, head and neck, liver or kidney cancer.

The chain links TRBV9 to TRBJ2-5; D not certain. CDR3 length: 13 residues. Germline CDR1 SGDLS, CDR2 YYNGEE. Trimming shortened V by 1 base and J by 5 bases, and 9 bases separated the two germline ends. CDR3 sequence: CASSVQETETQYF. CDR3 nucleotide sequence: TGTGCCAGCAGCGTACAGGAAACCGAGACCCAGTACTTC.

The rearrangement uses TRBV9 and TRBJ1-4; a weak D match, TRBD1 (5 bases). Trimming cost V 2 bases and J 2 bases, with 10 bases left between them. The CDR3 contains 15 residues. Germline CDR1 SGDLS, CDR2 YYNGEE. The CDR3, as DNA: TGTGCCAGCAGCGTGTCTCCAGGGACTAATGAAAAACTGTTTTTT. This sequence encodes CASSVSPGTNEKLFF.

This clone was found once. The chain recombines TRBV18 with TRBJ2-7, with D perhaps being TRBD1 or TRBD2 (7 bases each). Germline V lookup: CDR1 KGHSH, CDR2 LQKENI. CDR3 size: 15 residues. Trimming left V 3 bases short and J 3 bases short, with 15 bases between. CDR3 sequence reads: CASSPNPGGDYEQYF. The CDR3 DNA reads as TGTGCCAGCTCACCTAATCCAGGGGGGGACTACGAGCAGTACTTC.

This clone was found a few times. V gene TRBV7-7 combines with J gene TRBJ2-7; D perhaps matches TRBD2 (6 bases). This CDR3 comprises 15 residues. V lost 5 bases and J lost 0, with 14 bases in between. Germline values: CDR1 SSHAT, CDR2 FNYEAQ (reference sequence). CDR3 residues: CASSEPGDFSYEQYF. DNA for the CDR3: TGTGCCAGCAGCGAACCGGGGGATTTCTCCTACGAGCAGTACTTC.